This T cell receptor (beta chain) was recovered during a study of T cell changes during pregnancy in multiple sclerosis. CDR1 LNHDA and CDR2 SQIVND come from the germline V gene (reference sequence). V lost 4 bases to trimming and J lost 2 bases, with 14 bases between them. This CDR3 is 15 amino acids long. The table came from immunoSEQ multiplex PCR; TCRdb's copy has only in-frame clones and leaves some out. The data hold fewer than 60,000 clones, with under 95% observed a single time. This chain connects TRBV19 to TRBJ1-2; a weak D match, TRBD1 (5 bases). The TCR comes from a female donor in good health, enrolled as a control in a pregnancy study. The sample in question was peripheral blood, obtained after pregnancy. This chain's CDR3 is CASSTGQGRNYGYTF. CDR3 sequence (DNA): TGTGCCAGTAGTACAGGGCAGGGTCGGAACTATGGCTACACCTTC.